What follows are 19 T cell receptor beta chains derived from one specimen sequenced in a study of shared clonotypes between healthy human individuals. Using immunoSEQ multiplex PCR, the repertoire was profiled, and TCRdb retains in-frame clones only, with some absent. The sample shows some 530,000 clones, about 84% of them seen only once. The specimen was PBMCs. The receptors come from a woman aged 40 to 50 in good health. Some clones in this sample may be carry-over from other donors' samples.

The chain uses TRBV6-1 and TRBJ1-2; D is undetermined. The CDR3 consists of 15 residues. Germline values: CDR1 MNHNS, CDR2 SASEGT. V was trimmed by 2 bases and J by 4 bases, leaving 14 bases between them. The CDR3 region has the DNA TGTGCCAGCAGTGAACGGATGGAAGGGCGCTATGGCTACACCTTC. It encodes CASSERMEGRYGYTF.

This clone appeared a single time. The rearrangement links TRBV2 to TRBJ2-1; no clear D. The CDR3 extends over 13 amino acids. Germline CDR1 SNHLY, CDR2 FYNNEI. V was shortened by 7 bases and J by 7 bases, with 14 bases between the two germline ends. CDR3 nucleotides: TGTGCCAGCATCTCCATTCGGGCGAATGAGCAGTTCTTC. Translation gives CASISIRANEQFF.

The rearrangement uses TRBV5-1 and TRBJ2-5; 7 positions agree with TRBD2. The CDR3 loop spans 14 amino acids. Germline assignment: CDR1 SGHRS and CDR2 YFSETQ. V dropped 8 bases and J dropped 1; count of bases not matched to a gene: 8. CDR3 DNA sequence: TGCGCCAGTCCCACTAGCGACAGCCAAGAGACCCAGTACTTC. Amino acid sequence: CASPTSDSQETQYF.

This clone has just one count. The chain combines TRBV28 with TRBJ2-6; tentatively, D is TRBD2 (5 bases). In germline, CDR1 is MDHEN, CDR2 SYDVKM. The CDR3 is 15 residues long. V dropped 10 bases and J dropped 1 base, with 14 bases sitting between them. CDR3 protein: CATSPPGSGANVLTF. In nucleotides, the CDR3 is TGTGCCACCTCGCCCCCGGGGTCTGGGGCCAACGTCCTGACTTTC. The full variable domain, completed using reference TRBV28 and TRBJ2-6, is DVKVTQSSRYLVKRTGEKVFLECVQDMDHENMFWYRQDPGLGLRLIYFSYDVKMKEKGDIPEGYSVSREKKERFSLILESASTNQTSMYLCATSPPGSGANVLTFGAGSRLTVL.

V usage is TRBV18 and J usage is TRBJ2-3, with D possibly being TRBD2 (5 bases). Between the trimmed V and J ends, which lost 6 bases and 0 bases, there was a span of 16 bases. This CDR3 contains 16 residues. Germline lookup yields CDR1 KGHSH and CDR2 LQKENI. The CDR3 reads CASSRSGFPSTDTQYF. The DNA for the CDR3 is TGTGCCAGCTCTAGATCGGGGTTCCCTAGCACAGATACGCAGTATTTT. The full variable domain, its missing parts supplied by reference TRBV18 and TRBJ2-3, is NAGVMQNPRHLVRRRGQEARLRCSPMKGHSHVYWYRQLPEEGLKFMVYLQKENIIDESGMPKERFSAEFPKEGPSILRIQQVVRGDSAAYFCASSRSGFPSTDTQYFGPGTRLTVL.

The chain recombines TRBV20-1 with TRBJ2-1; D gene unclear. V was shortened by 3 bases and J by 7 bases, with 7 bases between the two germline ends. This CDR3 is 11 amino acids long. The germline gives CDR1 DFQATT, CDR2 SNEGSKA (reference sequence). The DNA for the CDR3 is TGCAGTGCTAGGGGCCCGAATGAGCAGTTCTTC. This codes for CSARGPNEQFF.

Notes on this clone: A far larger clone is only one base removed, so a read error is likely. The chain joins TRBV10-3 to TRBJ1-2; TRBD1 matches at 7 bases. The CDR3 length is 14 residues. The germline gives CDR1 ENHRY, CDR2 SYGVKD. CDR3 DNA: TGTGCCATCAGTGCCCAGACAGGGTCCTATGGCTACATCTTC. Protein product: CAISAQTGSYGYIF.

This clone was observed a handful of times. The chain combines TRBV30 with TRBJ1-1; D is uncertain. Germline V lookup: CDR1 GTSNPN, CDR2 SVGIG (reference sequence). V was shortened by 1 base and J by 1 base, with 10 bases between the two germline ends. The CDR3 consists of 14 residues. CDR3 sequence reads: CAWSDGVENTEAFF. In DNA, the CDR3 is TGTGCCTGGAGTGACGGGGTCGAGAACACTGAAGCTTTCTTT.

In its sample, this clone was seen once. This sequence is one base from a far larger clone and is likely a read error. The V gene is TRBV18, the J gene TRBJ1-1; D not certain. The CDR3 runs to 12 residues. Germline V CDR1 and CDR2: KGHSH, LQKENI. V was clipped by 4 bases and J by 3 bases, with 6 bases between them. CDR3 sequence reads: CASSHRYTEAFF. The CDR3 DNA sequence: TGTGCCAGCTCACACCGGTACACTGAAGCTTTCTTT.

As for this clone: A far more abundant clone sits one base away, making this likely a read error. Additional DNA sequences in this sample encode the identical CDR3. The chain recombines TRBV7-3 with TRBJ1-1, with no clear D. The CDR3 is made up of 14 amino acids. Germline V gene data show CDR1 as SGHTA and CDR2 as FQGTGA. The V end was cut by 5 bases, the J end by 3 bases, with 13 bases between. CDR3 protein: CASSRDVSDTEAFF. The CDR3 coding sequence is TGTGCCAGCAGCAGAGACGTCTCAGACACTGAAGCTTTCTTT.

This clone was recorded many times. The J gene is TRBJ2-2, the V gene TRBV7-9; D remains unclear. The V end lost 5 bases, the J end lost 1 base, and 8 bases lay between the germline ends. The germline CDR1 and CDR2 sequences are SEHNR and FQNEAQ (reference sequence). The CDR3 loop spans 14 amino acids. CDR3 region: CASSQRWNTGELFF. As DNA, the CDR3 is TGTGCCAGCAGCCAACGATGGAACACCGGGGAGCTGTTTTTT.

The gene calls are TRBV6-6 and TRBJ1-2, with D hard to call. CDR1 and CDR2 from the germline V gene are MNHNY and SVGAGI (reference sequence). This CDR3 spans 14 amino acids. The V and J ends lost 6 bases and 1 base respectively, with 12 bases between them. The CDR3 DNA reads as TGTGCCAGCAGAGGAGGCCCCAGTAACTATGGCTACACCTTC. Encoded protein: CASRGGPSNYGYTF.

V is TRBV5-1 and J is TRBJ2-7; no reliable D call. The V and J ends lost 1 base and 3 bases respectively, with 11 bases between them. The V gene's germline CDR1 is SGHRS and CDR2 YFSETQ. The CDR3 extends over 14 amino acids. CDR3 amino acids: CASSLQPRDYEQYF. DNA of the CDR3: TGCGCCAGCAGCTTGCAGCCCCGAGACTACGAGCAGTACTTC.

The gene calls are TRBV11-1 and TRBJ1-2; a possible D gene is TRBD1 (6 bases). The CDR3 has 16 amino acids. Germline V gene lookup returns CDR1 SGHAT and CDR2 FQDESV (reference sequence). V lost 5 bases, J lost 0 bases, and 16 bases lay in between. The CDR3 DNA is TGTGCCAGCAGCCGAGGGGGGACGGAAGCTAACTATGGCTACACCTTC. Translating it yields CASSRGGTEANYGYTF. The complete variable domain, with remaining parts taken from reference TRBV11-1 and TRBJ1-2, reads EAEVAQSPRYKITEKSQAVAFWCDPISGHATLYWYRQILGQGPELLVQFQDESVVDDSQLPKDRFSAERLKGVDSTLKIQPAELGDSAMYLCASSRGGTEANYGYTFGSGTRLTVV.

The rearrangement links TRBV5-1 to TRBJ2-6, with D tentatively TRBD1 or TRBD2 (5 bases each). In germline, CDR1 is SGHRS, CDR2 YFSETQ. Trimming stripped 4 bases from V and 0 bases from J, with 11 bases between. This CDR3 spans 16 amino acids. In DNA form, the CDR3 reads TGCGCCAGCAGCCAGTTCGGGACCTCTGGGGCCAACGTCCTGACTTTC. Protein product: CASSQFGTSGANVLTF.

With respect to this clone: This same CDR3 is encoded by further DNA sequences in the sample. V and J are TRBV5-1 and TRBJ1-3; D is unclear. This CDR3 is 15 amino acids long. Trimming removed 0 bases at V and 0 bases at J, with 7 bases between. The germline CDR1 and CDR2 sequences are SGHRS and YFSETQ. The CDR3 coding sequence is TGCGCCAGCAGCTTGGCCGGTAACTCTGGAAACACCATATATTTT. It specifies CASSLAGNSGNTIYF.

This clone has only a few counts. V gene TRBV19 combines with J gene TRBJ1-1, with D possibly TRBD1 on 5 matching bases. Germline lookup yields CDR1 LNHDA and CDR2 SQIVND (reference sequence). This CDR3 is built from 13 residues. Trimming pared 5 bases from V and 8 bases from J, leaving 15 bases between. CDR3 loop: CASSGVGTAEAFF. The CDR3 DNA reads as TGTGCCAGTAGTGGAGTAGGGACGGCGGAAGCTTTCTTT.

The chain has TRBV28 and TRBJ2-7; D unclear. The CDR3 is 13 residues long. CDR1 MDHEN and CDR2 SYDVKM come from the germline V gene. The V and J ends lost 4 bases and 6 bases respectively, with 13 bases between them. This CDR3 reads CASSSRQRREQYF. As DNA, the CDR3 is TGTGCCAGCAGTTCCCGACAACGGCGCGAGCAGTACTTC.

The chain links TRBV5-8 to TRBJ1-5, with a tentative D call TRBD1 (5 bases). The V gene lost 4 bases and the J gene lost 10 bases, with 24 bases spanning the gap. There are 16 residues in the CDR3. Germline values: CDR1 SGHTS, CDR2 YDEGEE. The CDR3 coding sequence is TGTGCCAGCAGCCCATTTCGCGGGGGGGGAGATGAACCCCAGCATTTT. Residues: CASSPFRGGGDEPQHF.